This TCR beta chain was retrieved from a study of blood T cell repertoires in COVID-19. For the study at large: The study drew acute and convalescent COVID-19 samples from the United States, Italy and Spain.

Profiled with immunoSEQ multiplex PCR; TCRdb holds only in-frame clones, not every one. The sample lists some 220,000 clones, 70% to 90% seen once, with approximately 3.3% in the top ten. The CDR3 contains 19 residues. The J segment lost 1 base and the V segment lost 2 bases, leaving 9 bases of the junction unmatched. CDR1 and CDR2 from the germline V gene are MDHEN and SYDVKM. Participant-reported clinical history was the basis for cohort assignment. The chain uses TRBV28 and TRBJ2-3; 13 bases agree with TRBD2. The sample consisted of PBMCs or T cells enriched from blood (not recorded which). The sequence was collected from a woman aged 50 to 60 in a cohort exposed to, infected with or recovered from COVID-19 (not recorded which). This chain's CDR3 is CASSLPLYGLAGGTDTQYF. The CDR3 DNA is TGTGCCAGCAGTTTACCATTATACGGACTAGCGGGGGGCACAGATACGCAGTATTTT.